This T cell receptor (beta chain) was recovered during a study of OX40 agonist ivuxolimab in advanced cancers. Study summary: It was permissible to have had prior anti-PD-1, anti-PD-L1 or anti-CTLA-4 therapy, and approximately 41% had some.

Profiled with immunoSEQ multiplex PCR; TCRdb holds only in-frame clones, not every one. The sample has about 84,000 clones; approximately 93% are singletons. V gave up 8 bases and J gave up 10 bases; unmatched junction bases: 13. The germline V gene has CDR1 ENHRY and CDR2 SYGVKD. This CDR3 spans 14 amino acids. The chain has TRBV10-3 and TRBJ1-4; 7 nucleotides line up with TRBD1. The receptor was derived from an adult with an advanced solid tumor such as melanoma, head and neck, liver or kidney cancer. The sample here was CD4+ or CD8+ T cells sorted from blood, taken in a trial of the OX40 agonist ivuxolimab. The CDR3 spells CAIWDDREKGKLFF. The CDR3 DNA reads as TGTGCCATCTGGGACGACAGGGAGAAAGGAAAACTGTTTTTT.